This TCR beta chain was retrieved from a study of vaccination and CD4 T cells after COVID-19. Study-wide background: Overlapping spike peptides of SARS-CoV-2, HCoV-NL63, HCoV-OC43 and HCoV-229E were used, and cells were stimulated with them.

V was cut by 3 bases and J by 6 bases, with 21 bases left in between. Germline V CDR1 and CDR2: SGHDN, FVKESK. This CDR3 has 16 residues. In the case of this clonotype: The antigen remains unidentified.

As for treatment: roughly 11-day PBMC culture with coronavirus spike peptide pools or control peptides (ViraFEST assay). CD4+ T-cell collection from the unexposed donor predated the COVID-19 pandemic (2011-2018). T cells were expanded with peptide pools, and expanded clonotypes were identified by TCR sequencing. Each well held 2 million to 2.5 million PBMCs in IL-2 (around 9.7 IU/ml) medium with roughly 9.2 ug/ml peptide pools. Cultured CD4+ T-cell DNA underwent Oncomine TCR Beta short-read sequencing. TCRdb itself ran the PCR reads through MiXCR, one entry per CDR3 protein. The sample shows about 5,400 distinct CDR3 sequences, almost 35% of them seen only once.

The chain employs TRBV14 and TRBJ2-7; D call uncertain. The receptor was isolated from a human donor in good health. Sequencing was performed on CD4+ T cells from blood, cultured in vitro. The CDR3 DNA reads TGTGCCAGCAGCCAGACCCACACGGCCTCATTGGGCGAGCAGTACTTC. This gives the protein CASSQTHTASLGEQYF.